A selection of T cell receptor beta chains follows, all from one sample in a study of T cells in Graves' hyperthyroidism and ophthalmopathy. TCRdb reprocessed the multiplex PCR reads with MiXCR, giving one entry per CDR3 protein. The repertoire holds under 400,000 distinct CDR3 sequences, around 16% seen once, with roughly 25% in the top ten. Sample: blood. The receptors come from a woman under 30 with Graves' hyperthyroidism that later progressed to Graves' ophthalmopathy. The CDR3 runs from the conserved cysteine through the conserved F or W. The D gene is left open where the match is weak. A row's size may be missing; if present it is once, few, many or a size class.

CASSLAIRAGELFF	TGTGCCAGCAGCTTAGCGATCCGGGCCGGGGAGCTGTTTTTT	TRBV7-9	14	NA	NA	TRBJ2-2
CASSPVTTTDTQYF	TGTGCCAGCAGCCCCGTGACTACCACAGATACGCAGTATTTT	TRBV6-1	14	many	NA	TRBJ2-3
CASSLVSSYNSPRHF	TGCGCCAGCAGCTTGGTCAGCTCCTATAATTCACCCCGCCACTTT	TRBV5-1	15	NA	NA	TRBJ1-6
CASSFRRQLNTGELFF	TGTGCCAGCAGCTTCAGACGACAGCTGAACACCGGGGAGCTGTTTTTT	TRBV7-8	16	few	NA	TRBJ2-2
CSAEDLRSSYEQYF	TGCAGTGCTGAAGACCTAAGGTCCTCCTACGAGCAGTACTTC	TRBV20-1	14	many	NA	TRBJ2-7
CASSHTAQETQYF	TGTGCCAGCAGCCACACCGCCCAAGAGACCCAGTACTTC	TRBV28	13	NA	NA	TRBJ2-5
CASSPPLGTEAFF	TGTGCCAGCTCACCACCTCTGGGCACTGAAGCTTTCTTT	TRBV18	13	NA	NA	TRBJ1-1
CASNGLAGVGELFF	TGTGCCAGCAACGGACTAGCGGGAGTCGGGGAGCTGTTTTTT	TRBV6-1	14	few	TRBD2	TRBJ2-2
CASSISDNEQFF	TGTGCCAGTAGTATAAGCGACAATGAGCAGTTCTTC	TRBV19	12	NA	NA	TRBJ2-1
CASSSRTGQYF	TGTGCCAGCAGTTCAAGGACGGGGCAGTACTTC	TRBV28	11	NA	NA	TRBJ2-7
CSAKTGTGETGELFF	TGCAGTGCTAAGACCGGGACAGGGGAAACCGGGGAGCTGTTTTTT	TRBV20-1	15	few	TRBD1	TRBJ2-2
CASTSGSSYNEQFF	TGTGCCAGCACCAGCGGGAGCTCCTACAATGAGCAGTTCTTC	TRBV4-2	14	many	TRBD2	TRBJ2-1
CASKVGWGADTQYF	TGTGCCAGCAAGGTGGGATGGGGGGCAGATACGCAGTATTTT	TRBV7-2	14	NA	NA	TRBJ2-3
CASSSRTSEGYNEQFF	TGCGCCAGCAGCTCTCGGACTAGTGAGGGATACAATGAGCAGTTCTTC	TRBV4-1	16	NA	TRBD2	TRBJ2-1
CASSLWDSVYNEQFF	TGTGCCAGCAGTTTATGGGACTCCGTCTACAATGAGCAGTTCTTC	TRBV27	15	many	NA	TRBJ2-1
CASSSAGVMDTQYF	TGTGCCAGCAGCTCGGCGGGAGTAATGGATACGCAGTATTTT	TRBV27	14	many	TRBD2	TRBJ2-3
CSAGVQHNEQFF	TGCAGCGCTGGGGTGCAACACAATGAGCAGTTCTTC	TRBV29-1	12	many	NA	TRBJ2-1
CSVAYPLAVGVPYEQYF	TGCAGCGTTGCCTACCCGCTTGCAGTAGGGGTACCCTACGAGCAGTACTTC	TRBV29-1	17	NA	NA	TRBJ2-7